Listed here is a single TCR beta chain. The V gene end was trimmed by 6 bases and the J gene end by 0 bases; junction bases not matched to a gene: 13. Germline-derived CDR1 and CDR2 are DFQATT and SNEGSKA (reference sequence). CDR3 length: 16 residues. This specimen comes from a study of CD8 T cells in Susac syndrome. RNA in amounts of roughly 0.45 to 1 ug was reverse transcribed with random hexamers. The TCR beta CDR3 was amplified by immunoSEQ multiplex PCR across 54 Vbeta, 13 Jbeta. TCRdb re-derived calls from the immunoSEQ multiplex PCR reads in MiXCR, one entry per CDR3 protein. Among about 250,000 distinct CDR3 sequences listed, around 93% were seen once.

This TCR came from a human donor with multiple sclerosis. The specimen sequenced was CD4+ T cells from PBMCs. The chain has TRBV20-1 and TRBJ2-5; 7 bases are shared with TRBD2. The CDR3 sequence is CSALGGAQRDQETQYF. CDR3 nucleotide sequence: TGCAGTGCCCTGGGAGGGGCTCAGAGGGACCAAGAGACCCAGTACTTC.